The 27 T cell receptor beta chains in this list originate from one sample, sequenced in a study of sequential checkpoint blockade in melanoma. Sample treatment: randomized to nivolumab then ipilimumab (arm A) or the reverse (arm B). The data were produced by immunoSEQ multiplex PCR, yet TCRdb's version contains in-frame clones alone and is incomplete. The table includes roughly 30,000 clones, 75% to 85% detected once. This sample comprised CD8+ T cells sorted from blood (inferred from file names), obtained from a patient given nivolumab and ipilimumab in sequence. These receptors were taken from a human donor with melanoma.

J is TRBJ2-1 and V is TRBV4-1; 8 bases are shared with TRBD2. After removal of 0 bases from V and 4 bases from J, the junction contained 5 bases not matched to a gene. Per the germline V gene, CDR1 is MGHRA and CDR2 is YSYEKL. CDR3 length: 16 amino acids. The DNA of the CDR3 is TGCGCCAGCAGCCAAGAGTCCAGCGGGGGATACAATGAGCAGTTCTTC. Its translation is CASSQESSGGYNEQFF.

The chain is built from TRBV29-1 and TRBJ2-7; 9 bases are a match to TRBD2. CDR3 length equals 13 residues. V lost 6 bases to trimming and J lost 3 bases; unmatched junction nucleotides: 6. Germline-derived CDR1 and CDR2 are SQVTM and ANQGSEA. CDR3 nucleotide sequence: TGCAGCGTCGTGAGCGGGAGGAGCTACGAGCAGTACTTC. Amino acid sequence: CSVVSGRSYEQYF.

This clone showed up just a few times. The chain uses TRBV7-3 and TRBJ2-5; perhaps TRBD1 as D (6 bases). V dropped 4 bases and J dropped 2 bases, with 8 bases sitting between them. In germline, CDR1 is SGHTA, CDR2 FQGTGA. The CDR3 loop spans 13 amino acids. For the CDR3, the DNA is TGTGCCAGCAGCTCGGGACAACAAGAGACCCAGTACTTC. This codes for CASSSGQQETQYF. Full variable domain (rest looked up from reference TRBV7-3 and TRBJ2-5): GAGVSQTPSNKVTEKGKYVELRCDPISGHTALYWYRQSLGQGPEFLIYFQGTGAADDSGLPNDRFFAVRPEGSVSTLKIQRTERGDSAVYLCASSSGQQETQYFGPGTRLLVL.

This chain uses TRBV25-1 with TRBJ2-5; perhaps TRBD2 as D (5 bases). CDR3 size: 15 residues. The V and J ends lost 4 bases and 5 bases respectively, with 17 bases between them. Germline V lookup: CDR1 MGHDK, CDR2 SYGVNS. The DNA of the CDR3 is TGTGCCAGCAGTGGCCACGGCCTCGGGGAGGAGACCCAGTACTTC. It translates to CASSGHGLGEETQYF.

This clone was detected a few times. This CDR3 is CASSSSQSSGNTIYF. DNA of the CDR3: TGCGCCAGCAGCAGCTCTCAATCCTCTGGAAACACCATATATTTT. This chain connects TRBV4-3 to TRBJ1-3; D gene unclear. This CDR3 comprises 15 residues. Germline CDR1 and CDR2: LGHNA and YSLEER. Trimming cost V 5 bases and J 0 bases, with 11 bases left between them.

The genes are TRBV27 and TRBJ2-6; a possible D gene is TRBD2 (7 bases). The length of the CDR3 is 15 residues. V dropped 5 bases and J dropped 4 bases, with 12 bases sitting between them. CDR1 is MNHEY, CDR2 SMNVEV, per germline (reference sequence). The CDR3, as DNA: TGTGCCAGCAGTCGGGGGGCGGAAGGGGCCAACGTCCTGACTTTC. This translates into CASSRGAEGANVLTF.

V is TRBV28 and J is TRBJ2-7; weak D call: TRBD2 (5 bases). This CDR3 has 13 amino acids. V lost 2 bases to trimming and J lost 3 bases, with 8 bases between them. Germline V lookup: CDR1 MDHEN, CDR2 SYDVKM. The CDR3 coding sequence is TGTGCCAGCAGTTTACCGGGGTTCTACGAGCAGTACTTC. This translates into CASSLPGFYEQYF.

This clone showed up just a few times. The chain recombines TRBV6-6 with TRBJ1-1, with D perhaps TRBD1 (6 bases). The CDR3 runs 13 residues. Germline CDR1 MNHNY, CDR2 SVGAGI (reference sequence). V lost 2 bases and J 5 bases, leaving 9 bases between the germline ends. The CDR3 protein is CASSYHTGTEAFF. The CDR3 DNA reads TGTGCCAGCAGTTACCATACAGGGACTGAAGCTTTCTTT.

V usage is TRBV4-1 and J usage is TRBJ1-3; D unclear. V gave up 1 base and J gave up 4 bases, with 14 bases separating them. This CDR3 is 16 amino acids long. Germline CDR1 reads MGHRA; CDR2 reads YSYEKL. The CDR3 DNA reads TGCGCCAGCAGCCAAGTACAGTCGGTTTTGGGAAACACCATATATTTT. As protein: CASSQVQSVLGNTIYF.

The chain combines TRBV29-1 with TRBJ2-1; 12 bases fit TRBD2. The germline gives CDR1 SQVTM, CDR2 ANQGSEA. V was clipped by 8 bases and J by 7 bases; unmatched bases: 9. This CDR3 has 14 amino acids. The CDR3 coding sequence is TGCAGCTCGGTACTAGCGGGGGGTAAAAATGAGCAGTTCTTC. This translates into CSSVLAGGKNEQFF.

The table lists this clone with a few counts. The CDR3 loop is CASSLLAGGLETQYF. DNA of the CDR3: TGTGCCAGCAGCTTACTAGCGGGGGGTCTAGAGACCCAGTACTTC. The gene calls are TRBV7-2 and TRBJ2-5; 11 bases are shared with TRBD2. The germline V gene encodes CDR1 SGHTA and CDR2 FQGNSA. This CDR3 contains 15 residues. V was pared by 2 bases and J by 4 bases, with 3 bases of the junction left unmatched.

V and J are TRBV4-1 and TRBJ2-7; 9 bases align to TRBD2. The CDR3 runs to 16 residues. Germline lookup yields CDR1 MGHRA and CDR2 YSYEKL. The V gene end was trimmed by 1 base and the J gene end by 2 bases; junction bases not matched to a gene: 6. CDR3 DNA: TGCGCCAGCAGCCAAGTTAAGCTAGCGGGGACCTACGAGCAGTACTTC. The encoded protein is CASSQVKLAGTYEQYF.

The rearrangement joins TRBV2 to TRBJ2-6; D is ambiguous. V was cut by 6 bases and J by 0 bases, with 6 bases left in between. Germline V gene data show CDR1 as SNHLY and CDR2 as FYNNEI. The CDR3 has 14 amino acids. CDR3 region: CASRALSGANVLTF. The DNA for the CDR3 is TGTGCCAGCAGGGCCCTCTCTGGGGCCAACGTCCTGACTTTC.

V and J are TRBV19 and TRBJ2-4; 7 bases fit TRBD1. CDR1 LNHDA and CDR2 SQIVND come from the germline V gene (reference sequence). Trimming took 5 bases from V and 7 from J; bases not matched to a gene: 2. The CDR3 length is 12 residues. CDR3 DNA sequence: TGTGCCAGTAGTTCGACAGGGAACATTCAGTACTTC. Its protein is CASSSTGNIQYF.

CDR3 sequence reads: CASSYAGQGEREQYF. Here the CDR3 DNA reads TGTGCCAGCAGTTACGCTGGACAGGGGGAAAGAGAGCAGTACTTC. The V call is TRBV6-5, the J call TRBJ2-7; TRBD1 agrees at 10 bases. Germline values: CDR1 MNHEY, CDR2 SVGAGI. V gave up 2 bases and J gave up 7 bases; unmatched junction bases: 8. CDR3 length equals 15 residues.

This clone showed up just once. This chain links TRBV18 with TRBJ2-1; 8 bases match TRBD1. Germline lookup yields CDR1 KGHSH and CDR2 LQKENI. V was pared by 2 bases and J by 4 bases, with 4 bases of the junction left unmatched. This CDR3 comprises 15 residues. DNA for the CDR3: TGTGCCAGCTCACCAGGACAGGGAACTTACAATGAGCAGTTCTTC. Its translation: CASSPGQGTYNEQFF.

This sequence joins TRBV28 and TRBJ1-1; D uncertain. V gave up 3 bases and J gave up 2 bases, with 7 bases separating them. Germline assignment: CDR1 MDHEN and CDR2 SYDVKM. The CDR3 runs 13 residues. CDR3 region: CASSFRGNTEAFF. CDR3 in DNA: TGTGCCAGCAGTTTTCGGGGAAACACTGAAGCTTTCTTT. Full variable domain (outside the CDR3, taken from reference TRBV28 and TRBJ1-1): DVKVTQSSRYLVKRTGEKVFLECVQDMDHENMFWYRQDPGLGLRLIYFSYDVKMKEKGDIPEGYSVSREKKERFSLILESASTNQTSMYLCASSFRGNTEAFFGQGTRLTVV.

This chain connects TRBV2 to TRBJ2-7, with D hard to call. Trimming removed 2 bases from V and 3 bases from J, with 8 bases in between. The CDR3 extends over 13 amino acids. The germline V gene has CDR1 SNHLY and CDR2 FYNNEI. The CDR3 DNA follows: TGTGCCAGCAGTGAAAACGAGGACTACGAGCAGTACTTC. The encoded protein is CASSENEDYEQYF. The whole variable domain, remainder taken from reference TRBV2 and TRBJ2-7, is EPEVTQTPSHQVTQMGQEVILRCVPISNHLYFYWYRQILGQKVEFLVSFYNNEISEKSEIFDDQFSVERPDGSNFTLKIRSTKLEDSAMYFCASSENEDYEQYFGPGTRLTVT.

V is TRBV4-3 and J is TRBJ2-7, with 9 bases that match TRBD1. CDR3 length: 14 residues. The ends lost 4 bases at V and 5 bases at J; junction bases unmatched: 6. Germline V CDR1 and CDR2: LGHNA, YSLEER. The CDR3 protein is CASSPGQGINEQYF. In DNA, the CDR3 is TGCGCCAGCAGCCCTGGACAGGGGATCAACGAGCAGTACTTC.

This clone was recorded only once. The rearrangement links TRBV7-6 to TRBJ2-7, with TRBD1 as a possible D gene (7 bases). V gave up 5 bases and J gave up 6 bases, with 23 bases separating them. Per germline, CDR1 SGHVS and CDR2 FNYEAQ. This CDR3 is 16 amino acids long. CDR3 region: CASSDRDPGQGGEQYF. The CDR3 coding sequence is TGTGCCAGCAGCGACCGGGACCCAGGGCAGGGGGGCGAGCAGTACTTC.

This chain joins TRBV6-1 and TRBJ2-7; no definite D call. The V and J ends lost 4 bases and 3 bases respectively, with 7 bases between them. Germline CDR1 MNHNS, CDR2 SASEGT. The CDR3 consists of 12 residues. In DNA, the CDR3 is TGTGCCAGCAGTGGGCTGAACTACGAGCAGTACTTC. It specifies CASSGLNYEQYF.

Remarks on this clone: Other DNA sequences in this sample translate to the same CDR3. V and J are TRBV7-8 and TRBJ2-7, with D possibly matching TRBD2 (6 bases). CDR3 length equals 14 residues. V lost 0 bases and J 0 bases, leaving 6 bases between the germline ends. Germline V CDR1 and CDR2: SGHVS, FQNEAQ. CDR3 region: CASSLAGGSYEQYF. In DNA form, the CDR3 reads TGTGCCAGCAGCTTAGCGGGGGGCTCCTACGAGCAGTACTTC.

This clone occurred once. The CDR3 is CASSPLLTGNEQFF. CDR3 nucleotides: TGTGCCAGCAGCCCGCTTCTTACCGGGAATGAGCAGTTCTTC. The chain uses TRBV5-6 and TRBJ2-1; D unresolved. V gave up 4 bases and J gave up 7 bases, with 15 bases separating them. Germline CDR1 SGHDT, CDR2 YYEEEE. CDR3 length: 14 residues.

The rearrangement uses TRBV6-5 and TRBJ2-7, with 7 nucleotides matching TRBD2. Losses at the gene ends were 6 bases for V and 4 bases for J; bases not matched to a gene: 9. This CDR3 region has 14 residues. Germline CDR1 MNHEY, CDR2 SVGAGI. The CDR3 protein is CASSFSGPEYEQYF. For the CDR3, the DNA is TGTGCCAGCAGCTTTAGCGGGCCGGAATACGAGCAGTACTTC.

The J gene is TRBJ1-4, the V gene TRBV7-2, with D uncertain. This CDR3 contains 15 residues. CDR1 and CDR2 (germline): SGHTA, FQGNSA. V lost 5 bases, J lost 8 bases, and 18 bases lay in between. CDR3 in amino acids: CASSPGSPGYEKLFF. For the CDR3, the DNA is TGTGCCAGCAGCCCGGGATCTCCCGGGTACGAAAAACTGTTTTTT.

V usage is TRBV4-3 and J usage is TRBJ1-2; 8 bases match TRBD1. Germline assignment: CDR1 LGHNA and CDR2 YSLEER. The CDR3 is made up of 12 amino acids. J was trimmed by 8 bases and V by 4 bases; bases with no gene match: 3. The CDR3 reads CASSPTGGGYTF. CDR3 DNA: TGCGCCAGCAGCCCTACAGGGGGAGGCTACACCTTC.

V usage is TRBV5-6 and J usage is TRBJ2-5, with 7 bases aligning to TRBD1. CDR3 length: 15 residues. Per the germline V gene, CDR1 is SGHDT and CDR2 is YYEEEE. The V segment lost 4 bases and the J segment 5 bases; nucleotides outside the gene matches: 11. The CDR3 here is CASSPTTTGDETQYF. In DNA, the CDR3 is TGTGCCAGCAGCCCAACGACCACAGGGGATGAGACCCAGTACTTC.